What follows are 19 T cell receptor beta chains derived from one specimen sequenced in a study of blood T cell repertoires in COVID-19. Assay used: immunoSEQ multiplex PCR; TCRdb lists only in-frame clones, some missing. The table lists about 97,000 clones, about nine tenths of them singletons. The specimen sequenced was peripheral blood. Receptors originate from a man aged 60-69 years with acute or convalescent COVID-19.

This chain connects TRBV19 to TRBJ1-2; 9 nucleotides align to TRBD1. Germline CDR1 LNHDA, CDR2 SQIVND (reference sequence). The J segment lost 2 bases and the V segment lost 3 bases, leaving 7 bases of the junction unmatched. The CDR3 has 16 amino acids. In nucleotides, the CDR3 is TGTGCCAGTAGTATGTACAGGGGGCGGTCCAACTATGGCTACACCTTC. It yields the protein CASSMYRGRSNYGYTF. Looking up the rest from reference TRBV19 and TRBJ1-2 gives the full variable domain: DGGITQSPKYLFRKEGQNVTLSCEQNLNHDAMYWYRQDPGQGLRLIYYSQIVNDFQKGDIAEGYSVSREKKESFPLTVTSAQKNPTAFYLCASSMYRGRSNYGYTFGSGTRLTVV.

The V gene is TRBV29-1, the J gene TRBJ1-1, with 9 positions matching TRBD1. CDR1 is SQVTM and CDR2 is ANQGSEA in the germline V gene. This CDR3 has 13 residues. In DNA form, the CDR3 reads TGCATCGCCAAACAGGGGGCCGACACTGAAGCTTTCTTT. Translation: CIAKQGADTEAFF.

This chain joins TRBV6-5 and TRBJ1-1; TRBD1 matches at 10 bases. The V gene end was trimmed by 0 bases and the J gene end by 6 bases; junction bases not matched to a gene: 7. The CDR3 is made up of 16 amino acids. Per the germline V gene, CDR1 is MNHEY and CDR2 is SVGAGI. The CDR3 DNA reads TGTGCCAGCAGTTACTCGACAGGGGGCGGGGCACCTGAAGCTTTCTTT. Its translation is CASSYSTGGGAPEAFF.

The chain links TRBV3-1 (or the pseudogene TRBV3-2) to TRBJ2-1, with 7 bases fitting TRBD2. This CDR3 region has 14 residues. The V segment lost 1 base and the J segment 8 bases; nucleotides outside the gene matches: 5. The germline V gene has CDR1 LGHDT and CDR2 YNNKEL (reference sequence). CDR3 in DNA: TGTGCCAGCAGCCAAGCGGTAGCGGGCCATGAGCAGTTCTTC. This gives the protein CASSQAVAGHEQFF.

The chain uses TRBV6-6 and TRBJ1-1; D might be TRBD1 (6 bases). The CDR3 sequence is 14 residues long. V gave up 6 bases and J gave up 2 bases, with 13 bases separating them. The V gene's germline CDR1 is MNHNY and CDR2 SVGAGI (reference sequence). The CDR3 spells CASRPQGPNTEAFF. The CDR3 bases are TGTGCCAGCAGACCACAGGGTCCCAACACTGAAGCTTTCTTT.

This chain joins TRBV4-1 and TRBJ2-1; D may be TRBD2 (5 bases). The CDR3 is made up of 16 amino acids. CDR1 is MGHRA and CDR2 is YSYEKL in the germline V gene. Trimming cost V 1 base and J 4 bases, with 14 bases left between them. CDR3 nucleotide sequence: TGCGCCAGCAGCCAAGGGCTAGCTAGCCGGTACAATGAGCAGTTCTTC. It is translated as CASSQGLASRYNEQFF.

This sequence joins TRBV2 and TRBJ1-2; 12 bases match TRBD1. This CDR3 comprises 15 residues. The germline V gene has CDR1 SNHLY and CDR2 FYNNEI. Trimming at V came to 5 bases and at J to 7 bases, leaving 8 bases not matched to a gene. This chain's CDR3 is CASSHPGQGAGGYTF. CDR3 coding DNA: TGTGCCAGCAGTCATCCGGGACAGGGGGCCGGTGGCTACACCTTC.

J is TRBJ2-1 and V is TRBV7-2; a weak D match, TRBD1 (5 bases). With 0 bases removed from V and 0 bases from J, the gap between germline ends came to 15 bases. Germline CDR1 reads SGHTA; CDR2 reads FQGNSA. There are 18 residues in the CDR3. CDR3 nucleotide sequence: TGTGCCAGCAGCTTAGCGGGGCTTCCTTCCCTCTCCTACAATGAGCAGTTCTTC. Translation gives CASSLAGLPSLSYNEQFF.

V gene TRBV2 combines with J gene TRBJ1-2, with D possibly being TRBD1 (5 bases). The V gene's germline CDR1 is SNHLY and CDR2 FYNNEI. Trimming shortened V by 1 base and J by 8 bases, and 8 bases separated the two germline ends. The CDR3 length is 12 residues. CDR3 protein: CASSEGTYGYTF. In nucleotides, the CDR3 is TGTGCCAGCAGTGAAGGGACATACGGCTACACCTTC.

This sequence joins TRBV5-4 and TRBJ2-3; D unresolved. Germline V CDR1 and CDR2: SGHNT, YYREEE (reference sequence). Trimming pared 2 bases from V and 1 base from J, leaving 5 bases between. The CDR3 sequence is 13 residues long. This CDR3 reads CASSFPGTDTQYF. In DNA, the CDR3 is TGTGCCAGCAGCTTCCCAGGCACAGATACGCAGTATTTT.

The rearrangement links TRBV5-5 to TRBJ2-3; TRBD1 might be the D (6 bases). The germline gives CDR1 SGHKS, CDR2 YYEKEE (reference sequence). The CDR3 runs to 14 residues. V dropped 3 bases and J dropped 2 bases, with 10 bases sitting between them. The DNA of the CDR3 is TGTGCCAGCAGCTCTCAGGGGTTCACAGATACGCAGTATTTT. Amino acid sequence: CASSSQGFTDTQYF.

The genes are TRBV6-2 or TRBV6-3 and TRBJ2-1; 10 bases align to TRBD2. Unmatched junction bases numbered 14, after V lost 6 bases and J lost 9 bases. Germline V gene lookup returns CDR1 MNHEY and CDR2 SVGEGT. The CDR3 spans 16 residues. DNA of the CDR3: TGTGCCAGCAGCAAAGGAGGAGCGGGGGGGCGTCCTGAGCAGTTCTTC. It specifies CASSKGGAGGRPEQFF.

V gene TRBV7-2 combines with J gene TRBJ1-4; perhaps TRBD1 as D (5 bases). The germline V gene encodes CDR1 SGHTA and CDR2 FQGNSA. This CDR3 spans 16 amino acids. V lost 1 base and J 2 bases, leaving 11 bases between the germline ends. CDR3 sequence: CASSLDVGGTNEKLFF. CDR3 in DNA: TGTGCCAGCAGCTTAGATGTGGGGGGGACTAATGAAAAACTGTTTTTT.

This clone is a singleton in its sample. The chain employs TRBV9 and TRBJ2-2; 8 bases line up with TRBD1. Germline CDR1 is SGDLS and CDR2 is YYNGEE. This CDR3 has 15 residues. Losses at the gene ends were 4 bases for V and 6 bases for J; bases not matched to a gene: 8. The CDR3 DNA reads TGTGCCAGCAGCCTTGGACAGGGAGCCTCCGGGGAGCTGTTTTTT. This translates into CASSLGQGASGELFF.

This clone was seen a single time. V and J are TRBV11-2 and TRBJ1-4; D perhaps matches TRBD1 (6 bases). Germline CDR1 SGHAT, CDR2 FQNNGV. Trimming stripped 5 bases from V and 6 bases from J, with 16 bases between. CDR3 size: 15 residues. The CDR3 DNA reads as TGTGCCAGCAGCCTCTGGACAGAGACGTATGAAAAACTGTTTTTT. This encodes CASSLWTETYEKLFF.

The CDR3 DNA follows: TGTGCCAGCCGGGGAAGCACCGGGGAGCTGTTTTTT. The encoded protein is CASRGSTGELFF. The J gene is TRBJ2-2, the V gene TRBV3-1 (or the pseudogene TRBV3-2), with D perhaps TRBD2 (5 bases). Trimming shortened V by 8 bases and J by 4 bases, and 8 bases separated the two germline ends. The CDR3 loop spans 12 amino acids. Germline CDR1 is LGHDT and CDR2 is YNNKEL (reference sequence).

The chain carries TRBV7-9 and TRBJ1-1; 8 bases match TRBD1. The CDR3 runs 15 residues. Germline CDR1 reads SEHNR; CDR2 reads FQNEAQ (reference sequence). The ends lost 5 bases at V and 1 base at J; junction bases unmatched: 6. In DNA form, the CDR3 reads TGTGCCAGCAGCAGGGGACAGGCAGAGAACACTGAAGCTTTCTTT. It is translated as CASSRGQAENTEAFF.

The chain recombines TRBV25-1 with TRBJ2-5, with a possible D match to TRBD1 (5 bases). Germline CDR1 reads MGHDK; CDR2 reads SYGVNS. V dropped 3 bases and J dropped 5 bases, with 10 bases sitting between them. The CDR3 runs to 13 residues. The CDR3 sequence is CASSDPGRETQYF. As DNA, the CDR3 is TGTGCCAGCAGTGACCCAGGGCGGGAGACCCAGTACTTC.

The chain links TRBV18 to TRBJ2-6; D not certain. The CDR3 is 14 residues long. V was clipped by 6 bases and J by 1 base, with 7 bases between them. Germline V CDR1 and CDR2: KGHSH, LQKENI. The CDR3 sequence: CASSPNSGANVLTF. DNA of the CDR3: TGTGCCAGCTCCCCCAATTCTGGGGCCAACGTCCTGACTTTC.